A single sample gave rise to the 31 T cell receptor beta chains below, sequenced in a study of molecular identifiers for immune sequencing clone quantification. MiXCR, run by TCRdb on the PCR reads, gives a single entry per CDR3 protein. The sample comprises around 480,000 distinct CDR3 sequences, 25% of which are singletons, and under 0.8% rests with the top ten. The specimen sequenced was naive CD8+ T cells from blood, with Jurkat cell RNA spiked in. Subset denoted: FACS-sorted CD8+CD4-CCR7+CD45RA+ naive T cells. The receptors originated from a human donor in good health. Some libraries in this study had Jurkat cell RNA spiked in.

This clonotype was picked up a small number of times. V is TRBV20-1 and J is TRBJ2-3, with TRBD2 matching over 8 bases. The CDR3 runs 15 residues. Germline trimming cut 6 bases from V and 1 base from J; bases unmatched to any gene: 9. Germline values: CDR1 DFQATT, CDR2 SNEGSKA (reference sequence). This CDR3 is CSAVGLAEGTDTQYF. For the CDR3, the DNA is TGCAGTGCAGTAGGACTAGCAGAGGGCACAGATACGCAGTATTTT.

V is TRBV6-1 and J is TRBJ1-2, with D unclear. From germline, CDR1 is MNHNS and CDR2 SASEGT. Trimming left V 2 bases short and J 1 base short, with 11 bases between. This CDR3 is 15 amino acids long. The CDR3 nucleotides are TGTGCCAGCAGTGAATTTACAGCTTATAACTATGGCTACACCTTC. This sequence encodes CASSEFTAYNYGYTF.

This clonotype was counted a few times. The rearrangement links TRBV7-9 to TRBJ2-4; D tentatively reads TRBD1 or TRBD2 (5 bases each). This CDR3 has 19 amino acids. V was trimmed by 5 bases and J by 2 bases, leaving 25 bases between them. Germline loops: CDR1 SEHNR, CDR2 FQNEAQ (reference sequence). CDR3 bases: TGTGCCAGCAGCCAAACCGCCCCGAGACCGGGGCCGACCAAAAACATTCAGTACTTC. Its protein product is CASSQTAPRPGPTKNIQYF.

This clonotype was observed a handful of times. The J gene is TRBJ1-1, the V gene TRBV15; no definite D call. Germline-derived CDR1 and CDR2 are LNHNV and YYDKDF (reference sequence). V dropped 0 bases and J dropped 0 bases, with 8 bases sitting between them. The CDR3 consists of 15 residues. CDR3 in amino acids: CATSRDSQMNTEAFF. The CDR3 DNA reads TGTGCCACCAGCAGAGATTCACAGATGAACACTGAAGCTTTCTTT.

For this clonotype: Relative to the germline gene, one junction end is altered; a read error may explain this. The J gene is TRBJ2-3, the V gene TRBV5-6, with 9 nucleotides matching TRBD1. The CDR3 sequence is 16 residues long. CDR1 is SGHDT, CDR2 YYEEEE, per germline. The CDR3 sequence: CASSPTGGWGTVTQYF. CDR3 coding DNA: TGTGCCAGCAGCCCAACAGGGGGCTGGGGCACAGTTACGCAGTATTTT.

This clonotype was detected only once. A much larger clone sits a single nucleotide away, making a read error possible. The J gene is TRBJ1-2, the V gene TRBV29-1; D is unresolved. The CDR3 has 13 residues. V was shortened by 2 bases and J by 5 bases, with 12 bases between the two germline ends. Germline CDR1 and CDR2: SQVTM and ANQGSEA. The CDR3 spells CSVETQLLYGYTF. The DNA of the CDR3 is TGCAGCGTTGAAACGCAGCTCCTTTATGGCTACACCTTC.

The J gene is TRBJ2-7, the V gene TRBV10-3, with D hard to call. This CDR3 spans 16 amino acids. CDR1 ENHRY and CDR2 SYGVKD come from the germline V gene. V lost 0 bases and J lost 2, with 14 bases in between. The CDR3: CAISESRDARPYEQYF. The CDR3 nucleotides read TGTGCCATCAGTGAGTCCAGAGACGCACGGCCCTACGAGCAGTACTTC.

Comments on this clonotype: A much bigger clone sits one base away, suggesting this may be a read error. The chain has TRBV4-3 and TRBJ1-4; tentative D call: TRBD1 (5 bases). Deletions cut 0 bases from V and 16 bases from J, with 15 bases between. CDR3 length: 13 amino acids. Germline CDR1 is LGHNA and CDR2 is YSLEER. CDR3 nucleotides: TGCGCCAGCAGCCAAGATCGGGCCGGGGGACCGTTTTTT. Encoded protein: CASSQDRAGGPFF.

On this clonotype itself: At one end the junction does not follow the germline gene, possibly because of a read error. This sequence joins TRBV7-6 and TRBJ2-7; 10 nucleotides match TRBD2. The CDR3 runs 16 residues. Germline values: CDR1 SGHVS, CDR2 FNYEAQ. CDR3 sequence (DNA): TGTGCCAGCAGCTCTAGGGGGGGGACTAGCGAGTACGGGCAGTACTTC. This encodes CASSSRGGTSEYGQYF. Full variable domain (rest looked up from reference TRBV7-6 and TRBJ2-7): GAGVSQSPRYKVTKRGQDVALRCDPISGHVSLYWYRQALGQGPEFLTYFNYEAQQDKSGLPNDRFSAERPEGSISTLTIQRTEQRDSAMYRCASSSRGGTSEYGQYFGPGTRLTVT.

The chain is built from TRBV7-9 and TRBJ1-4; D not resolved. The CDR3 length is 15 residues. V dropped 2 bases and J dropped 4 bases, with 11 bases sitting between them. The germline CDR1 and CDR2 sequences are SEHNR and FQNEAQ (reference sequence). The CDR3 DNA sequence: TGTGCCAGCAGCTTACCAGGAACTTTTAATGAAAAACTGTTTTTT. As protein: CASSLPGTFNEKLFF. The full variable domain, completed using reference TRBV7-9 and TRBJ1-4, is DTGVSQNPRHKITKRGQNVTFRCDPISEHNRLYWYRQTLGQGPEFLTYFQNEAQLEKSRLLSDRFSAERPKGSFSTLEIQRTEQGDSAMYLCASSLPGTFNEKLFFGSGTQLSVL.

This clonotype was observed many times. The chain combines TRBV7-9 with TRBJ1-4, with a weak D call TRBD1 (6 bases). The ends were cut back, 5 bases at V and 4 bases at J, with 14 bases in the middle. Germline CDR1 reads SEHNR; CDR2 reads FQNEAQ (reference sequence). The CDR3 extends over 15 amino acids. The CDR3 sequence is CASSQQGLYNEKLFF. For the CDR3, the DNA is TGTGCCAGCAGCCAACAGGGATTATATAATGAAAAACTGTTTTTT.

Notes on this clonotype: One end of the junction is discordant with germline, which a read error may explain. The chain recombines TRBV2 with TRBJ2-3; 9 positions agree with TRBD2. Germline-derived CDR1 and CDR2 are SNHLY and FYNNEI. The CDR3 has 15 residues. CDR3 in DNA: TGTGCCAGCGGTGAATGGCGGGAGGGCCCAGATACGCAGTATTTT. Translation: CASGEWREGPDTQYF.

A note on this clonotype: This sequence may be a read error, since a much larger clone differs from it by one base. The V gene is TRBV29-1, the J gene TRBJ2-5; TRBD1 matches 11 bases. This CDR3 spans 17 amino acids. Germline V gene data show CDR1 as SQVTM and CDR2 as ANQGSEA. The J segment lost 0 bases and the V segment lost 7 bases, leaving 13 bases of the junction unmatched. The DNA for the CDR3 is TGCAGCGGGGATCCGGGACAGGGGGGTTTTGACCAAGAGACCCAGTACTTC. Amino acids: CSGDPGQGGFDQETQYF.

The table lists this clonotype with many counts. The chain combines TRBV30 with TRBJ2-3; TRBD2 agrees at 13 bases. This CDR3 has 15 residues. The V gene's germline CDR1 is GTSNPN and CDR2 SVGIG (reference sequence). Trimming at V came to 4 bases and at J to 7 bases, leaving 8 bases not matched to a gene. CDR3 residues: CAWTAGTSGAYTQYF. CDR3 nucleotides: TGTGCCTGGACCGCCGGGACTAGCGGGGCCTATACGCAGTATTTT.

This clonotype was detected many times. V and J are TRBV3-1 and TRBJ2-3; 7 bases line up with TRBD2. The CDR3 length is 16 residues. The trim removed 1 base at V and 5 bases at J, leaving 9 bases unmatched. The germline V gene has CDR1 LGHDT and CDR2 YNNKEL (reference sequence). The CDR3 is CASSQALAEAVDTQYF. Here the CDR3 DNA reads TGTGCCAGCAGCCAAGCCCTAGCGGAGGCGGTAGATACGCAGTATTTT.

The CDR3 spells CASSVDWKFSGVKYNEQFF. Written as DNA, the CDR3 is TGTGCCAGCAGCGTAGATTGGAAGTTTAGCGGTGTCAAGTACAATGAGCAGTTCTTC. The genes are TRBV9 and TRBJ2-1, with D perhaps TRBD2 (6 bases). The germline V gene has CDR1 SGDLS and CDR2 YYNGEE. V dropped 0 bases and J dropped 4 bases, with 23 bases sitting between them. This CDR3 region has 19 residues.

This clonotype was counted ten times or more. CDR3 nucleotides: TGCGCCAGCAGCTTCTTTCCTTTAGCGGGGGAGGGCGATGAGCAGTTCTTC. This encodes CASSFFPLAGEGDEQFF. The chain is built from TRBV5-1 and TRBJ2-1; the match to TRBD2 covers 9 bases. The length of the CDR3 is 17 residues. With V trimmed by 2 bases and J by 8 bases, 14 bases remained unmatched. Germline-derived CDR1 and CDR2 are SGHRS and YFSETQ.

This clonotype was seen many times. The chain employs TRBV7-9 and TRBJ1-4; 8 bases agree with TRBD1. Trimming took 4 bases from V and 7 from J; bases not matched to a gene: 5. Germline V gene sequence: CDR1 SEHNR, CDR2 FQNEAQ (reference sequence). The CDR3 covers 14 residues. The CDR3 loop reads CASSSRDRSEKLFF. CDR3 nucleotide sequence: TGTGCCAGCAGCTCCCGGGACAGGAGTGAAAAACTGTTTTTT.

Comments on this clonotype: With a much larger clone just one base away, this may be a read error. The chain carries TRBV20-1 and TRBJ2-7, with a tentative D call TRBD2 (6 bases). The CDR3 is 14 amino acids. Germline CDR1 DFQATT, CDR2 SNEGSKA (reference sequence). The CDR3 bases are TGCGGTGCTAGAGATACGGGGGTATCCTACGAGCAGTACTTC. Encoded protein: CGARDTGVSYEQYF.

The sample holds a few counts of this clonotype. This chain joins TRBV3-1 and TRBJ2-1, with D tentatively TRBD1 or TRBD2 (6 bases each). V lost 0 bases and J lost 1, with 10 bases in between. This CDR3 spans 16 amino acids. CDR1 LGHDT and CDR2 YNNKEL come from the germline V gene (reference sequence). CDR3 nucleotides: TGTGCCAGCAGCCAAGATAGGGGGGTTTCCTACAATGAGCAGTTCTTC. Protein product: CASSQDRGVSYNEQFF.

Note on this clonotype: This could be a read error, since a much larger clone is one nucleotide away. Written as DNA, the CDR3 is TGTGCCAGCAGCACCAACGGAGGTGCAACTAGTGAAAAACTGTTTTTT. This codes for CASSTNGGATSEKLFF. The chain employs TRBV7-9 and TRBJ1-4; no clear D gene. Germline CDR1 reads SEHNR; CDR2 reads FQNEAQ (reference sequence). The CDR3 contains 16 residues. The variable domain in full, with the rest retrieved from reference TRBV7-9 and TRBJ1-4, is DTGVSQNPRHKITKRGQNVTFRCDPISEHNRLYWYRQTLGQGPEFLTYFQNEAQLEKSRLLSDRFSAERPKGSFSTLEIQRTEQGDSAMYLCASSTNGGATSEKLFFGSGTQLSVL.

The chain is built from TRBV27 and TRBJ2-1, with 8 bases matching TRBD1. V lost 3 bases to trimming and J lost 9 bases; unmatched junction nucleotides: 4. This CDR3 region has 13 residues. Germline CDR1 MNHEY, CDR2 SMNVEV (reference sequence). This CDR3 is CASSLGQDIEQFF. The DNA of the CDR3 is TGTGCCAGCAGTTTGGGACAGGATATTGAGCAGTTCTTC.

This clonotype has ten or more counts. The chain joins TRBV13 to TRBJ2-7; TRBD2 might be the D (6 bases). The CDR3 contains 13 residues. Germline lookup yields CDR1 PRHDT and CDR2 FYEKMQ (reference sequence). V lost 5 bases and J 5 bases, leaving 13 bases between the germline ends. The CDR3 DNA reads as TGTGCCAGCAGCCTCAGCGGGCCCGACGAGCAGTACTTC. This sequence encodes CASSLSGPDEQYF.

This clonotype has a handful of counts. The V and J genes are TRBV6-5 and TRBJ1-5; TRBD1 might be the D (5 bases). This CDR3 region has 14 residues. Germline values: CDR1 MNHEY, CDR2 SVGAGI. Trimming cost V 2 bases and J 11 bases, with 16 bases left between them. CDR3: CASSYRAGLVAQHF. CDR3 in DNA: TGTGCCAGCAGTTACAGGGCAGGGCTGGTGGCCCAGCATTTT.

This clonotype has a count of ten or more. This chain links TRBV4-3 with TRBJ2-1; weak D call: TRBD1 (5 bases). V was clipped by 4 bases and J by 2 bases, with 9 bases between them. The germline V gene encodes CDR1 LGHNA and CDR2 YSLEER. This CDR3 has 14 amino acids. The CDR3: CASSPDRTYNEQFF. In DNA, the CDR3 is TGCGCCAGCAGCCCCGACAGAACCTACAATGAGCAGTTCTTC.

This clonotype was found many times. This chain connects TRBV7-9 to TRBJ2-1; 8 bases agree with TRBD1. This CDR3 has 13 residues. CDR1 SEHNR and CDR2 FQNEAQ come from the germline V gene (reference sequence). Losses at the gene ends were 4 bases for V and 9 bases for J; bases not matched to a gene: 5. The CDR3 reads CASSSTDRVEQFF. The CDR3, as DNA: TGTGCCAGCAGCTCCACGGACAGGGTTGAGCAGTTCTTC.

This clonotype has a handful of counts. The CDR3 nucleotides read TGTGCCAGCAGCTCGGGGACTAGCGGGAGGGCCGAGGATCCCTACGAGCAGTACTTC. Protein sequence: CASSSGTSGRAEDPYEQYF. The chain uses TRBV7-2 and TRBJ2-7; 16 nucleotides align to TRBD2. The CDR3 loop spans 19 amino acids. V shed 4 bases and J 2 bases; nucleotides not matched to a gene: 11. Germline V gene sequence: CDR1 SGHTA, CDR2 FQGNSA. The full variable domain, with the rest looked up from reference TRBV7-2 and TRBJ2-7, is GAGVSQSPSNKVTEKGKDVELRCDPISGHTALYWYRQSLGQGLEFLIYFQGNSAPDKSGLPSDRFSAERTGGSVSTLTIQRTQQEDSAVYLCASSSGTSGRAEDPYEQYFGPGTRLTVT.

Remarks on this clonotype: A much larger clone lies one base from this, so it may be a read error. The rearrangement links TRBV28 to TRBJ2-5; no reliable D call. Germline CDR1 is MDHEN and CDR2 is SYDVKM. The CDR3 totals 14 residues. Written as DNA, the CDR3 is TGTGCCAGCAGTTTACTGTGGGCCCAAGGGACCCAGTACTTC. Translation: CASSLLWAQGTQYF.

The chain links TRBV9 to TRBJ2-1, with 11 bases that match TRBD2. Germline CDR1 reads SGDLS; CDR2 reads YYNGEE. The CDR3 is 15 amino acids. With V trimmed by 4 bases and J by 9 bases, 9 bases remained unmatched. The CDR3 is CASSLDHSGRVEQFF. Here the CDR3 DNA reads TGTGCCAGCAGCCTAGACCATAGCGGGAGGGTTGAGCAGTTCTTC.

Regarding this clonotype: Given the absence of the conserved phenylalanine or tryptophan at the CDR3 end, a read error is likely. This chain joins TRBV12-3 or TRBV12-4 and TRBJ1-1; D remains unclear. The CDR3 contains 15 residues. The ends were cut back, 5 bases at V and 3 bases at J, with 16 bases in the middle. CDR3 sequence (DNA): TGTGCCAGCAGTCCTGCTGACCTGAGGGACACTGAAGCTTTCCTT. As protein: CASSPADLRDTEAFL.

The rearrangement joins TRBV28 to TRBJ2-7; 7 positions agree with TRBD2. The trim removed 6 bases at V and 2 bases at J, leaving 19 bases unmatched. Germline values: CDR1 MDHEN, CDR2 SYDVKM. There are 18 residues in the CDR3. CDR3 coding DNA: TGTGCCAGCAGGCGAACGCCCCGGGCTAGCGGCTTGACCTACGAGCAGTACTTC. Translation: CASRRTPRASGLTYEQYF.